The 11 T cell receptor beta chains below were found in one sample sequenced in a study of blood T cell repertoires in COVID-19 (dated by TCRdb to the early 2020s). Library method: the immunoSEQ multiplex PCR assay. TCRdb provides this immuneACCESS table in a form limited to in-frame rearrangements. Some clones are lacking; in checked studies, under half of them reflect an unresolved V gene, and why the rest are absent is not known. The sample has 200,000 to 250,000 clones on record, approximately 88% of them singletons. Over 3.5% of the sample is held by the ten biggest clonotypes. Sequencing was carried out using PBMCs or T cells enriched from blood (not recorded which). The receptors originated from a woman aged 25 to 45 who had been exposed to COVID-19.

This clone was recorded once. The chain combines TRBV5-1 with TRBJ2-7; 10 bases map to TRBD2. The CDR3 is 15 residues long. Germline assignment: CDR1 SGHRS and CDR2 YFSETQ. Trimming cost V 4 bases and J 4 bases; bases outside gene matches: 8. For the CDR3, the DNA is TGCGCCAGCAGCAGAGGGACTAGCGCCGAGTACGAGCAGTACTTC. Encoded protein: CASSRGTSAEYEQYF. Drawing the rest from reference TRBV5-1 and TRBJ2-7, the complete variable domain is KAGVTQTPRYLIKTRGQQVTLSCSPISGHRSVSWYQQTPGQGLQFLFEYFSETQRNKGNFPGRFSGRQFSNSRSEMNVSTLELGDSALYLCASSRGTSAEYEQYFGPGTRLTVT.

The V and J genes are TRBV6-1 and TRBJ1-5; maybe TRBD1 (5 bases). The length of the CDR3 is 15 residues. The ends were cut back, 3 bases at V and 6 bases at J, with 15 bases in the middle. Germline V lookup: CDR1 MNHNS, CDR2 SASEGT. This CDR3 reads CASSDADQGSQPQHF. In nucleotides, the CDR3 is TGTGCCAGCAGTGATGCCGATCAGGGTTCTCAGCCCCAGCATTTT.

This clone appeared many times. V usage is TRBV5-5 and J usage is TRBJ2-3; D unresolved. CDR1 SGHKS and CDR2 YYEKEE come from the germline V gene (reference sequence). The CDR3 is made up of 14 amino acids. Deletions cut 0 bases from V and 0 bases from J, with 5 bases between. The CDR3 sequence: CASSLAQSTDTQYF. The CDR3 DNA follows: TGTGCCAGCAGCTTGGCGCAGAGCACAGATACGCAGTATTTT.

V gene TRBV2 combines with J gene TRBJ2-7, with TRBD1 as a possible D gene (7 bases). CDR3 size: 15 residues. Between the trimmed V and J ends, which lost 7 bases and 6 bases, there was a span of 22 bases. Germline values: CDR1 SNHLY, CDR2 FYNNEI. CDR3 nucleotide sequence: TGTGCCAGCACACACCAGGGGGACGGGGGCGGCGAGCAGTACTTC. Residues: CASTHQGDGGGEQYF.

The chain uses TRBV28 and TRBJ2-7; TRBD2 matches at 13 bases. Trimming cost V 2 bases and J 5 bases; bases outside gene matches: 9. Germline values: CDR1 MDHEN, CDR2 SYDVKM. This CDR3 has 17 amino acids. The CDR3 region has the DNA TGTGCCAGCAGTTTAAGGACTAGCGGGAGCTGGAGCCACGAGCAGTACTTC. Amino acids: CASSLRTSGSWSHEQYF.

Note on this clone: An end of the junction does not agree with germline; a read error may underlie this. This chain joins TRBV4-2 and TRBJ2-1; 7 bases fit TRBD1. CDR1 LGHNA and CDR2 YNFKEQ come from the germline V gene. The CDR3 runs 17 residues. CDR3 DNA sequence: TGTGCCAGCAGCCAAGATTGTGGGGACAGCTCCTGCAATGAGCAGTTCTTC. Encoded protein: CASSQDCGDSSCNEQFF.

The V and J genes are TRBV15 and TRBJ1-5; D is unresolved. This CDR3 spans 12 amino acids. The V end lost 2 bases, the J end lost 5 bases, and 4 bases lay between the germline ends. Germline assignment: CDR1 LNHNV and CDR2 YYDKDF (reference sequence). CDR3 DNA: TGTGCCACCAGCAGACCTGATCAGCCCCAGCATTTT. It translates to CATSRPDQPQHF.

The V gene is TRBV4-1, the J gene TRBJ2-3, with 8 bases fitting TRBD2. The CDR3 is made up of 17 amino acids. V dropped 6 bases and J dropped 0; count of bases not matched to a gene: 11. The germline gives CDR1 MGHRA, CDR2 YSYEKL. The DNA for the CDR3 is TGCGCCAGCAGGCGTTTTACGGGACTAGAGAGCACAGATACGCAGTATTTT. Translation: CASRRFTGLESTDTQYF.

The genes are TRBV7-9 and TRBJ2-1; 7 bases are a match to TRBD1. Germline V gives CDR1 SEHNR, CDR2 FQNEAQ (reference sequence). The CDR3 consists of 14 residues. With 1 base clipped from V and 7 bases from J, the junction kept 4 bases outside the gene matches. CDR3 sequence (DNA): TGTGCCAGCAGCTTAGAAGGGGGCCGGAATGAGCAGTTCTTC. Translation: CASSLEGGRNEQFF.

This chain connects TRBV7-8 to TRBJ2-3; a weak D match, TRBD1 (6 bases). CDR3 size: 18 residues. Trimming left V 5 bases short and J 1 base short, with 22 bases between. The V gene's germline CDR1 is SGHVS and CDR2 FQNEAQ. The DNA of the CDR3 is TGTGCCAGCAGCCCTGACAGGCCTCCTGTAATGGGCACAGATACGCAGTATTTT. It translates to CASSPDRPPVMGTDTQYF.

The chain has TRBV9 and TRBJ1-2; tentative D call: TRBD1 (6 bases). Per the germline V gene, CDR1 is SGDLS and CDR2 is YYNGEE. The V end lost 0 bases, the J end lost 6 bases, and 18 bases lay between the germline ends. CDR3 size: 16 residues. CDR3 sequence: CASSVVGSGGADGYTF. The DNA of the CDR3 is TGTGCCAGCAGCGTAGTTGGGTCGGGGGGCGCAGATGGCTACACCTTC.